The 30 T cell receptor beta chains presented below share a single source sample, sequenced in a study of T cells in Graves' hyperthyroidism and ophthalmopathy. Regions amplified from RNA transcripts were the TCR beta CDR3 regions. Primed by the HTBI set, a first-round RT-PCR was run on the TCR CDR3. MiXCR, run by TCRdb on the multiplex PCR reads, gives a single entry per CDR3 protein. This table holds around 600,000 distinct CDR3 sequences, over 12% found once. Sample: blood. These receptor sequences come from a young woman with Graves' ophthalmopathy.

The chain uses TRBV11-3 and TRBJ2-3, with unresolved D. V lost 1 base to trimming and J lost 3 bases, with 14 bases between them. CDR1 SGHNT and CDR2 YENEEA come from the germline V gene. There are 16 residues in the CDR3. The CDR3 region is CASSLGGSQFTDTQYF. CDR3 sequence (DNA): TGTGCCAGCAGCTTAGGTGGCAGCCAGTTTACAGATACGCAGTATTTT.

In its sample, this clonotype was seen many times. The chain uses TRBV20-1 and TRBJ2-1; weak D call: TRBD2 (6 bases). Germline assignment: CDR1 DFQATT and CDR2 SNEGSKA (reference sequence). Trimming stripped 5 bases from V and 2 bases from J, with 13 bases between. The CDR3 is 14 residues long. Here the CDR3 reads CSAASAGPYNEQFF. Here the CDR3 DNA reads TGCAGTGCTGCGTCTGCGGGACCCTACAATGAGCAGTTCTTC.

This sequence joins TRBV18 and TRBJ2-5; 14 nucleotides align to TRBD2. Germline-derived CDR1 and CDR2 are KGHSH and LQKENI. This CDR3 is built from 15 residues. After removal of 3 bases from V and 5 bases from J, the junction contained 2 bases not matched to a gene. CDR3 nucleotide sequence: TGTGCCAGCTCACCCTGGACTAGCGGGAGGGAGACCCAGTACTTC. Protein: CASSPWTSGRETQYF.

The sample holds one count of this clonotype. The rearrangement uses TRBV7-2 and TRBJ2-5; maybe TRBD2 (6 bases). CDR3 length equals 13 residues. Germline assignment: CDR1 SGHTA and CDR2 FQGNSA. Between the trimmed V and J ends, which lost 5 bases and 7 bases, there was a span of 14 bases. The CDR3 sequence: CASSQSGPWTQYF. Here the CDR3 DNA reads TGTGCCAGCAGCCAGAGCGGGCCATGGACCCAGTACTTC.

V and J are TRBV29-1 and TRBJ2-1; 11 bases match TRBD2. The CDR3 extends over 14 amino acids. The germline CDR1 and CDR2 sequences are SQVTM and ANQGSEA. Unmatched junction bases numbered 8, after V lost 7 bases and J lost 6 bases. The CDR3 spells CSAAGTSGFNEQFF. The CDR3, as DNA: TGCAGCGCCGCCGGGACTAGCGGTTTCAATGAGCAGTTCTTC.

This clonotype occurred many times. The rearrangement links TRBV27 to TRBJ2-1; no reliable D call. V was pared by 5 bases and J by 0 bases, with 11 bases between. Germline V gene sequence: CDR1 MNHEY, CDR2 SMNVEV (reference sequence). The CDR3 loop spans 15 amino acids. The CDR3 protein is CASSRFQSSYNEQFF. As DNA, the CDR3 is TGTGCCAGCAGTCGGTTCCAGAGCTCCTACAATGAGCAGTTCTTC.

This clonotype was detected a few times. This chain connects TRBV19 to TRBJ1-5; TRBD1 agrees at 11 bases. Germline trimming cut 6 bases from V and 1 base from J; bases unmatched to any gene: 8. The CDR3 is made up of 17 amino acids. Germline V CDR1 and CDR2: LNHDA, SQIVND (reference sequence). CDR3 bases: TGTGCCAGTAGAAAGGGACAGGGGGGATCAAGCAATCAGCCCCAGCATTTT. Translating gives CASRKGQGGSSNQPQHF.

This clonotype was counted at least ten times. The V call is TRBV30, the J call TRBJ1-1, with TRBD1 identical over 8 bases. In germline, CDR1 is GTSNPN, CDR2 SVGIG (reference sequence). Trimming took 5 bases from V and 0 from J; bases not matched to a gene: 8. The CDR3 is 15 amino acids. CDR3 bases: TGTGCCTGGGCCCGCGGACAGGGTTTGAACACTGAAGCTTTCTTT. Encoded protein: CAWARGQGLNTEAFF. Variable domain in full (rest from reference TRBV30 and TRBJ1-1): SQTIHQWPATLVQPVGSPLSLECTVEGTSNPNLYWYRQAAGRGLQLLFYSVGIGQISSEVPQNLSASRPQDRQFILSSKKLLLSDSGFYLCAWARGQGLNTEAFFGQGTRLTVV.

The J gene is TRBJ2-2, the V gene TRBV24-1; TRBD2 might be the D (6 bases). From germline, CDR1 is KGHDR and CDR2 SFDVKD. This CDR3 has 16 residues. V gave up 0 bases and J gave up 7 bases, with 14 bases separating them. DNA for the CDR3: TGTGCCACCAGTGATTTGCATGGAGGGTCGCTCGGGGAGCTGTTTTTT. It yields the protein CATSDLHGGSLGELFF.

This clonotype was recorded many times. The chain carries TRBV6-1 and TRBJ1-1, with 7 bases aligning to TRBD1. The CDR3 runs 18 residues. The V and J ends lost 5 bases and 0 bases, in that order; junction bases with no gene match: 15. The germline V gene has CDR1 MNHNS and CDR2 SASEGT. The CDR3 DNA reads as TGTGCCAGCAGTCTCCTAATTAGGGGGCGAGCAATGAACACTGAAGCTTTCTTT. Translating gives CASSLLIRGRAMNTEAFF.

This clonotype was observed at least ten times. CDR3 in amino acids: CASSLRPINEQFF. CDR3 DNA sequence: TGTGCCAGCAGCCTAAGACCGATAAATGAGCAGTTCTTC. The chain recombines TRBV11-2 with TRBJ2-1, with no clear D. Germline V gene lookup returns CDR1 SGHAT and CDR2 FQNNGV. The CDR3 covers 13 residues. Trimming pared 5 bases from V and 7 bases from J, leaving 12 bases between. The full variable domain, with the rest looked up from reference TRBV11-2 and TRBJ2-1, is EAGVAQSPRYKIIEKRQSVAFWCNPISGHATLYWYQQILGQGPKLLIQFQNNGVVDDSQLPKDRFSAERLKGVDSTLKIQPAKLEDSAVYLCASSLRPINEQFFGPGTRLTVL.

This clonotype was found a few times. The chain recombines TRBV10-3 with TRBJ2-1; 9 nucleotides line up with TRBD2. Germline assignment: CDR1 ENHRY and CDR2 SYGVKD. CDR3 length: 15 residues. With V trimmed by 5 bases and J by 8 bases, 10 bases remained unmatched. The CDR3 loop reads CAISRGLATRDEQFF. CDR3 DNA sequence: TGTGCCATCAGTCGAGGACTAGCGACAAGGGATGAGCAGTTCTTC.

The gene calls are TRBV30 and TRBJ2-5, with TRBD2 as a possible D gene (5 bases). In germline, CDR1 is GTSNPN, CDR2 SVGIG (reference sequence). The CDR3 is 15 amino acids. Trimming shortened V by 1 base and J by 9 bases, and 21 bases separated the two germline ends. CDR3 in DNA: TGTGCCTGGAGTGATAGCGTACGAAGTTTTCCGGCCCAGTACTTC. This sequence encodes CAWSDSVRSFPAQYF.

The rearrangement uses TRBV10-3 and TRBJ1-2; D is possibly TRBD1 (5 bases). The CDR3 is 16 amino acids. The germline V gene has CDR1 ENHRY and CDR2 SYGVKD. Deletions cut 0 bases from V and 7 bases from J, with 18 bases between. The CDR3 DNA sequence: TGTGCCATCAGTGAGTCCCCGGACCCAAAGCAGGGTGGCTACACCTTC. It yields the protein CAISESPDPKQGGYTF.

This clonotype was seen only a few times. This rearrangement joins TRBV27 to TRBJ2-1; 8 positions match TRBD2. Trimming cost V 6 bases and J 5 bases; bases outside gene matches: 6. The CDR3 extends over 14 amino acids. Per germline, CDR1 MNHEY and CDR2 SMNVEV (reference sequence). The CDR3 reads CASSSASGHNEQFF. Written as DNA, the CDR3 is TGTGCCAGCAGCTCAGCTAGCGGGCACAATGAGCAGTTCTTC.

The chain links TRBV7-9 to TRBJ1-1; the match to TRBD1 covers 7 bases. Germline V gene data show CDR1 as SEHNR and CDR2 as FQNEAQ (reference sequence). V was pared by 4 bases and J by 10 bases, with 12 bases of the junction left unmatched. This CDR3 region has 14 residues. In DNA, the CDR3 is TGTGCCAGCAGCTGGGACCCTACTCCAGGGGGAGCTTTCTTT. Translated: CASSWDPTPGGAFF.

The chain's CDR3 is CASSPNRPGATTDTQYF. Written as DNA, the CDR3 is TGTGCCAGCTCACCCAATCGGCCTGGGGCTACCACAGATACGCAGTATTTT. The J gene is TRBJ2-3, the V gene TRBV9; D might be TRBD1 (5 bases). Trimming took off 7 bases at V and 2 bases at J, with 23 bases between the two ends. The CDR3 consists of 17 residues. Germline values: CDR1 SGDLS, CDR2 YYNGEE.

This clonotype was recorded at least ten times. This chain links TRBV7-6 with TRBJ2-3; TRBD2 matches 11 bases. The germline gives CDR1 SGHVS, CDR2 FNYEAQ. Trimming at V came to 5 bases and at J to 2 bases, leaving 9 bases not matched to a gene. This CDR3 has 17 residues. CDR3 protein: CASSKGLAGGITDTQYF. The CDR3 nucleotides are TGTGCCAGCAGCAAAGGGCTAGCGGGAGGCATCACAGATACGCAGTATTTT.

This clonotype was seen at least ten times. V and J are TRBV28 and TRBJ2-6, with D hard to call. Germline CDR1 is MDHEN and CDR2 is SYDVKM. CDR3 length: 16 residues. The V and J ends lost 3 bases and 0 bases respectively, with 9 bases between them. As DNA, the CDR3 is TGTGCCAGCAGTTTGAGGTCGCGCTCTGGGGCCAACGTCCTGACTTTC. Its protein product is CASSLRSRSGANVLTF.

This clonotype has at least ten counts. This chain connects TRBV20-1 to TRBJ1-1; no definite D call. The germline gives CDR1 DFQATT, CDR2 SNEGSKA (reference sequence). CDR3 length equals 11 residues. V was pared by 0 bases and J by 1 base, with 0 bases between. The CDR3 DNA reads TGCAGTGCTAGAGAGAACACTGAAGCTTTCTTT. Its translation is CSARENTEAFF.

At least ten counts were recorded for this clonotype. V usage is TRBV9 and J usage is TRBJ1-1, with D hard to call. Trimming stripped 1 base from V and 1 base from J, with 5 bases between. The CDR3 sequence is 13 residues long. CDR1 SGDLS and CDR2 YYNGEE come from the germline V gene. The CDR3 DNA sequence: TGTGCCAGCAGCGTAACAGCGAACACTGAAGCTTTCTTT. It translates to CASSVTANTEAFF.

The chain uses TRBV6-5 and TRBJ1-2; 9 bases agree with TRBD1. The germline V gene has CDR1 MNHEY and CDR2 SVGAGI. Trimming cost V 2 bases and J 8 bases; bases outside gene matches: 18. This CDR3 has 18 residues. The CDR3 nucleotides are TGTGCCAGCAGTTACGCCCGGCCACAGGGGGCAGGCACGGGAGGCTACACCTTC. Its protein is CASSYARPQGAGTGGYTF.

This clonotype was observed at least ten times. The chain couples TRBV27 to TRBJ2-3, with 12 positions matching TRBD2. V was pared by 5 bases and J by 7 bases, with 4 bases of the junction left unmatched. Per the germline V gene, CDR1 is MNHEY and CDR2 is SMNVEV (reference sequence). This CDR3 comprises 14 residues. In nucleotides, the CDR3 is TGTGCCAGCAGTCCGAGGACTAGCGGGAATACGCAGTATTTT. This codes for CASSPRTSGNTQYF.

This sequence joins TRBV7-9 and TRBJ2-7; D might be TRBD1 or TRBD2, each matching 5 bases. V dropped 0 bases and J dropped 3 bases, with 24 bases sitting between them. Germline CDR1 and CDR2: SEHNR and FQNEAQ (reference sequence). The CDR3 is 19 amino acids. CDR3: CASSLARGRLTGYRYEQYF. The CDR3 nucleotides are TGTGCCAGCAGCTTAGCCCGGGGCCGGTTGACGGGATACCGCTACGAGCAGTACTTC.

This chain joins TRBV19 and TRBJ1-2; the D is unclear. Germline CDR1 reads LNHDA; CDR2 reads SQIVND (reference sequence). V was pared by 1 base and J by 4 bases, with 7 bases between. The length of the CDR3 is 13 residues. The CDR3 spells CASSIGFFYGYTF. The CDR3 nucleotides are TGTGCCAGTAGTATAGGGTTTTTCTATGGCTACACCTTC.

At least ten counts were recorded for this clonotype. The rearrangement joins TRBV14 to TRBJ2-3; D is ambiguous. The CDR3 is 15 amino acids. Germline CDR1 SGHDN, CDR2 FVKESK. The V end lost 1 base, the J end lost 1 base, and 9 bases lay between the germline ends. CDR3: CASSQVPFGTDTQYF. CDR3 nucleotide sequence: TGTGCCAGCAGCCAAGTCCCATTCGGCACAGATACGCAGTATTTT.

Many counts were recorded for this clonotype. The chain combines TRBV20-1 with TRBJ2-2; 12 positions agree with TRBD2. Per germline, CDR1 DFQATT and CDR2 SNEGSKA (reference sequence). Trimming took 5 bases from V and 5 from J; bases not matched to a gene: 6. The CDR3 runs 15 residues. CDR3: CSARPGLAGTGELFF. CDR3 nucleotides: TGCAGTGCTCGGCCGGGACTAGCGGGTACCGGGGAGCTGTTTTTT.

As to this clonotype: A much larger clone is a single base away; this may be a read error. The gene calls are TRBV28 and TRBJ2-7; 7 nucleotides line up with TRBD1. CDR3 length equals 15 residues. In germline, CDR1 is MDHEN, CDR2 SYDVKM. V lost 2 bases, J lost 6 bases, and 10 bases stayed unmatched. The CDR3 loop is CASSLEGQIFIEQYF. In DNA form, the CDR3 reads TGTGCCAGCAGTTTAGAGGGACAGATCTTCATCGAGCAGTACTTC. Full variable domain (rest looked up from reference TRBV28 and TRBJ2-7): DVKVTQSSRYLVKRTGEKVFLECVQDMDHENMFWYRQDPGLGLRLIYFSYDVKMKEKGDIPEGYSVSREKKERFSLILESASTNQTSMYLCASSLEGQIFIEQYFGPGTRLTVT.

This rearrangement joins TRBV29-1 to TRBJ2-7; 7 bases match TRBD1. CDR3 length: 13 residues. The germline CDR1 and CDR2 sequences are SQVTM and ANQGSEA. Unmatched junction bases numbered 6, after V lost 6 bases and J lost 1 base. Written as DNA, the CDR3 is TGCAGCGTAACAGGGGCCGGGTCCTACGAGCAGTACTTC. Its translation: CSVTGAGSYEQYF.

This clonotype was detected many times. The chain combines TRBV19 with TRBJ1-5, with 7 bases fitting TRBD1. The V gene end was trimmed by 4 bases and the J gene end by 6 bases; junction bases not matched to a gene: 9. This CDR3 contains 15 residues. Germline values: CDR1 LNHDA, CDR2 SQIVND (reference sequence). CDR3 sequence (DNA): TGTGCCAGTAGTAAGGAGGGGGCAGGGGCTCAGCCCCAGCATTTT. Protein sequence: CASSKEGAGAQPQHF. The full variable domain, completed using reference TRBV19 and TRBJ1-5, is DGGITQSPKYLFRKEGQNVTLSCEQNLNHDAMYWYRQDPGQGLRLIYYSQIVNDFQKGDIAEGYSVSREKKESFPLTVTSAQKNPTAFYLCASSKEGAGAQPQHFGDGTRLSIL.